This TCR beta chain was sequenced for a study of cytomegalovirus exposure and HLA in healthy donors. The repertoire was sequenced with immunoSEQ multiplex PCR; TCRdb's copy has only in-frame clones and lacks some. In the table there are about 97,000 clones, about 95% of which are singletons. CDR1 is SGHVS and CDR2 is FQNEAQ in the germline V gene. Trimming took off 0 bases at V and 0 bases at J, with 6 bases between the two ends. There are 15 residues in the CDR3. A roughly 120-subject validation cohort, separate from the approximately 720-subject first cohort, supplied the donors. General study findings and limits: Confirmation was obtained in vitro that a few CMV-associated chains are specific for CMV antigens. Rarity held for most TCR sequences, but there were some public TCRs that occurred in many donors.

In the case of this clone: Its antigen is unknown.

This clonotype was sampled from a woman aged 18-35 years in good health and CMV-seronegative. V and J are TRBV7-8 and TRBJ2-1, with unresolved D. Source material: PBMCs. The CDR3 nucleotides are TGTGCCAGCAGCTTAGCCGCGAGCTCCTACAATGAGCAGTTCTTC. This translates into CASSLAASSYNEQFF.